This T cell receptor beta chain was documented in a study of T cells in localized non-small cell lung cancer. TCRdb's copy holds only in-frame clones and misses some; the assay was immunoSEQ multiplex PCR. The sample has 13,000 to 15,000 clones; approximately 89% are singletons. Note on this clone: The target antigen is unknown.

Study-wide findings and caveats: Uninvolved adjacent lung had the highest recorded T cell clonality, with tumor below it.

Trimming removed 3 bases from V and 8 bases from J; junction bases left unmatched: 4. Germline CDR1 reads SGHVS; CDR2 reads FNYEAQ. CDR3 length equals 13 residues. This TCR was sampled from a man aged 40 to 69 with stage III lung adenocarcinoma. J is TRBJ1-2 and V is TRBV7-6; 9 bases agree with TRBD1. The input for sequencing was peripheral blood mononuclear cells, taken before any cancer treatment. This CDR3 is CASSLDRGRGYTF. In DNA form, the CDR3 reads TGTGCCAGCAGCTTGGACAGGGGAAGGGGCTACACCTTC.